This T cell receptor (beta chain) stems from a study of blood T cell repertoires in COVID-19. Across the whole study: Acute-phase and convalescent COVID-19 samples originated in the United States, Italy and Spain. PBMCs, B-cell-depleted T cells, or T cells were the source of the cDNA or gDNA that made up the material.

CDR3 length equals 13 residues. The germline CDR1 and CDR2 sequences are MDHEN and SYDVKM. Trimming removed 6 bases at V and 4 bases at J, with 9 bases between. Seattle's enrolled individuals joined amid active infection and were then monitored longitudinally. In the study's own analysis: Counts of nucleated cells, estimated from reference gene primer amplification, were obtained. Assay used: immunoSEQ multiplex PCR; TCRdb lists only in-frame clones, some missing. The V and J calls and clone size were taken over from that table, and D and trimming were inferred from the DNA. The sample holds 200,000 to 250,000 clones, 90% to 95% seen once.

This receptor was taken from a man aged 55 to 69 with COVID-19, enrolled during active disease. Sample: peripheral blood. The chain combines TRBV28 with TRBJ1-4; TRBD1 is a possible D gene (6 bases). The CDR3 DNA reads TGTGCCAGCAGAGGGACAATTAATGAAAAACTGTTTTTT. Amino acids: CASRGTINEKLFF.